This T cell receptor (beta chain) was identified in a study of shared clonotypes between healthy human individuals. Study-wide background: There were three CD4 naive, three CD4 memory, two CD8 naive and one CD8 memory plates per donor. Overall study findings and caveats: The authors sampled blood alone, and tissue repertoires likely differ.

Cells designated naive CD8 were CD45RO-negative and were positively selected for CCR7, with terminally differentiated effector memory CD45RA+ cells excluded. Assay: immunoSEQ multiplex PCR; the TCRdb copy retains only in-frame clones and omits some. The table records some 2,000,000 clones, about 95% of them present only once. The V gene's germline CDR1 is SGHNT and CDR2 YYREEE (reference sequence). CDR3 length: 12 residues. The count of this clone is one. The antigen remains undetermined. A much larger clone lies a single base off, so this may be a read error. The sample was naive CD8+ T cells sorted from blood. The chain recombines TRBV5-4 with TRBJ1-1, with D unclear. The clonotype was recovered from a man aged 18 to 30 in good health. In nucleotides, the CDR3 is TGTGCCAGCAGCTTGAGGAACGCTGAAGCTTTCTTT. This translates into CASSLRNAEAFF.